The 9 T cell receptor beta chains below all came from one sample that was sequenced in a study of cytomegalovirus exposure and HLA in healthy donors. The PCR employed 60 Vbeta primers together with 13 Jbeta primers. The protocol was immunoSEQ multiplex PCR, while the TCRdb copy is restricted to in-frame clones and leaves out a portion. In the table there are over 150,000 clones, 80% of which are singletons. Material for sequencing was PBMCs. Every receptor here comes from a human donor in good health.

CDR3 protein: CASSFRDITEAFF. The CDR3 nucleotides read TGTGCCAGCAGTTTCCGGGACATCACTGAAGCTTTCTTT. V gene TRBV27 combines with J gene TRBJ1-1, with D perhaps matching TRBD1 (6 bases). Trimming took 3 bases from V and 4 from J, leaving 9 bases between them. The CDR3 contains 13 residues. Germline V gene lookup returns CDR1 MNHEY and CDR2 SMNVEV (reference sequence).

In this sample, this clone turned up a few times. The chain joins TRBV7-9 to TRBJ1-1; TRBD1 matches at 8 bases. Germline CDR1 SEHNR, CDR2 FQNEAQ (reference sequence). Trimming removed 0 bases from V and 1 base from J; junction bases left unmatched: 1. CDR3 length equals 15 residues. CDR3 loop: CASSLAGTGNTEAFF. The CDR3 nucleotides are TGTGCCAGCAGCTTAGCCGGGACAGGGAACACTGAAGCTTTCTTT.

The rearrangement uses TRBV19 and TRBJ2-7, with D perhaps matching TRBD1 (6 bases). Germline lookup yields CDR1 LNHDA and CDR2 SQIVND (reference sequence). Trimming took off 7 bases at V and 1 base at J, with 17 bases between the two ends. The CDR3 sequence is 15 residues long. The CDR3 reads CASKFGQGSSYEQYF. CDR3 coding DNA: TGTGCCAGTAAGTTTGGCCAGGGGAGTTCCTACGAGCAGTACTTC.

This chain links TRBV5-6 with TRBJ1-6; 8 bases align to TRBD1. The ends lost 4 bases at V and 4 bases at J; junction bases unmatched: 16. Germline CDR1 and CDR2: SGHDT and YYEEEE. The length of the CDR3 is 19 residues. This CDR3 is CASSRRQGISSGYNSPLHF. The CDR3 DNA reads as TGTGCCAGCAGCCGGAGACAGGGGATCTCCTCGGGATATAATTCACCCCTCCACTTT.

CDR3 in amino acids: CASSLANRPNTGELFF. CDR3 DNA sequence: TGTGCCAGCAGCTTAGCGAACAGACCGAACACCGGGGAGCTGTTTTTT. The chain couples TRBV7-2 to TRBJ2-2; D is undetermined. The V gene's germline CDR1 is SGHTA and CDR2 FQGNSA. There are 16 residues in the CDR3. V lost 0 bases and J lost 0, with 8 bases in between.

This chain uses TRBV11-2 with TRBJ1-1; 7 positions match TRBD1. The CDR3 runs 17 residues. Germline lookup yields CDR1 SGHAT and CDR2 FQNNGV. V was pared by 6 bases and J by 1 base, with 14 bases of the junction left unmatched. CDR3 in amino acids: CASRPLGGGLTNTEAFF. Here the CDR3 DNA reads TGTGCCAGCAGACCCTTAGGGGGCGGTTTAACGAACACTGAAGCTTTCTTT.

CDR3: CASSQGREDGYTF. For the CDR3, the DNA is TGTGCCAGCAGCCAAGGAAGGGAGGATGGCTACACCTTC. The genes are TRBV4-2 and TRBJ1-2; unclear D gene. The CDR3 runs 13 residues. Germline-derived CDR1 and CDR2 are LGHNA and YNFKEQ. Trimming left V 1 base short and J 6 bases short, with 9 bases between.

The chain is built from TRBV5-1 and TRBJ2-1; 8 bases agree with TRBD1. V shed 3 bases, J shed 7 bases, and the junction held 6 bases outside the gene matches. The CDR3 spans 14 residues. Germline V gene lookup returns CDR1 SGHRS and CDR2 YFSETQ. CDR3 protein: CASSSGQGKNEQFF. Written as DNA, the CDR3 is TGCGCCAGCAGCTCAGGACAGGGTAAGAATGAGCAGTTCTTC.

The chain carries TRBV7-8 and TRBJ2-2; D might be TRBD1 (6 bases). The germline V gene has CDR1 SGHVS and CDR2 FQNEAQ. Trimming shortened V by 1 base and J by 4 bases, and 19 bases separated the two germline ends. The CDR3 loop spans 18 amino acids. CDR3 bases: TGTGCCAGCAGCTTAGGCAGAGTAGGGGGTTGGCGCACCGGGGAGCTGTTTTTT. This sequence encodes CASSLGRVGGWRTGELFF.